The next 21 T cell receptor beta chains were all read from a single sample in a study of identical twins. Each CDR3 protein is one row after TCRdb ran MiXCR on the 5' RACE reads. The repertoire holds about 700,000 distinct CDR3 sequences, with over 8.5% as singletons. The data also belong to a second study, concerning yellow fever vaccine responses in identical twins.

The sequencing sample was made of PBMCs. Source of these receptors: a woman aged 18-29 years in good health.

This clonotype came up a few times. This chain links TRBV7-3 with TRBJ2-1; 12 positions match TRBD2. The CDR3 length is 19 residues. The junction had 11 bases not matched to a gene; V was cut back by 1 base and J by 4 bases. Germline CDR1 reads SGHTA; CDR2 reads FQGTGA. In nucleotides, the CDR3 is TGTGCCAGCAGCTTAAAGGCCGGGACTAGCGGGCGACCTTACAATGAGCAGTTCTTC. Translation: CASSLKAGTSGRPYNEQFF.

This clonotype appeared a few times. The chain recombines TRBV5-5 with TRBJ2-3, with 8 bases fitting TRBD1. V lost 4 bases to trimming and J lost 3 bases; unmatched junction nucleotides: 13. This CDR3 has 17 amino acids. CDR1 is SGHKS, CDR2 YYEKEE, per germline (reference sequence). As DNA, the CDR3 is TGTGCCAGCAGCCCCACCCTTGGACAGGGCAGGACAGATACGCAGTATTTT. Translating gives CASSPTLGQGRTDTQYF.

The V and J genes are TRBV7-9 and TRBJ2-1; 10 nucleotides line up with TRBD2. Germline CDR1 and CDR2: SEHNR and FQNEAQ (reference sequence). The CDR3 has 14 residues. J was trimmed by 8 bases and V by 11 bases; bases with no gene match: 12. For the CDR3, the DNA is TGTGCCTCTCGGGCAGCGGGAGGGGAAGATGAGCAGTTCTTC. As protein: CASRAAGGEDEQFF.

This clonotype has more than one count but fewer than ten. The chain employs TRBV4-2 and TRBJ2-5; possible D gene TRBD1, 6 bases. Germline CDR1 reads LGHNA; CDR2 reads YNFKEQ. The V and J ends lost 2 bases and 4 bases respectively, with 11 bases between them. This CDR3 has 14 residues. CDR3 DNA sequence: TGTGCCAGCAGCCAATACCAGGGGCGAGAGACCCAGTACTTC. Amino acids: CASSQYQGRETQYF.

In this sample, this clonotype turned up many times. This chain connects TRBV6-2 or TRBV6-3 to TRBJ2-1; D not certain. With 10 bases removed from V and 0 bases from J, the gap between germline ends came to 7 bases. The germline V gene encodes CDR1 MNHEY and CDR2 SVGEGT. This CDR3 contains 12 residues. CDR3 sequence reads: CATSVSYNEQFF. The CDR3 bases are TGTGCCACCTCCGTCTCCTACAATGAGCAGTTCTTC.

The genes are TRBV3-1 and TRBJ2-1, with 8 bases identical to TRBD2. Germline assignment: CDR1 LGHDT and CDR2 YNNKEL (reference sequence). The ends lost 2 bases at V and 4 bases at J; junction bases unmatched: 4. The CDR3 has 15 amino acids. CDR3 coding DNA: TGTGCCAGCAGCCAACCGGGACTAGATTACAATGAGCAGTTCTTC. It yields the protein CASSQPGLDYNEQFF.

This clonotype showed up many times. The rearrangement uses TRBV12-3 or TRBV12-4 and TRBJ2-4, with a tentative D call TRBD1 (7 bases). The CDR3 totals 15 residues. The germline V and J ends were trimmed by 5 bases and 6 bases, with 17 bases remaining between them. The CDR3 sequence: CASSPEEGARNIQYF. CDR3 DNA: TGTGCCAGCAGTCCGGAGGAGGGGGCGAGAAACATTCAGTACTTC.

This clonotype was seen a handful of times. V is TRBV2 and J is TRBJ2-3; TRBD2 is a possible D gene (5 bases). Germline V gene data show CDR1 as SNHLY and CDR2 as FYNNEI. There are 15 residues in the CDR3. V was shortened by 2 bases and J by 0 bases, with 9 bases between the two germline ends. CDR3 protein: CASSETGISTDTQYF. The CDR3 nucleotides read TGTGCCAGCAGTGAAACCGGGATAAGCACAGATACGCAGTATTTT.

This clonotype was seen repeatedly, ten times or more. The CDR3 reads CATSTETQYF. The CDR3 DNA reads TGTGCCACCAGTACGGAGACCCAGTACTTC. The chain is built from TRBV24-1 and TRBJ2-5; no firm D call. CDR1 and CDR2 from the germline V gene are KGHDR and SFDVKD. The CDR3 spans 10 residues. V gave up 6 bases and J gave up 5 bases, with 3 bases separating them.

This clonotype was observed many times. The V call is TRBV5-1, the J call TRBJ2-1; weak D call: TRBD1 (5 bases). Germline CDR1 and CDR2: SGHRS and YFSETQ. The CDR3 loop spans 15 amino acids. The V gene lost 3 bases and the J gene lost 0 bases, with 10 bases spanning the gap. CDR3: CASSSRTSSYNEQFF. The CDR3 DNA reads TGCGCCAGCAGCTCGAGGACAAGCTCCTACAATGAGCAGTTCTTC.

This clonotype was observed a few times. This CDR3 is CASSPLTENTEAFF. For the CDR3, the DNA is TGTGCCAGCAGCCCCCTTACAGAGAACACTGAAGCTTTCTTT. The chain joins TRBV7-9 to TRBJ1-1; no clear D gene. The CDR3 totals 14 residues. The V end lost 5 bases, the J end lost 1 base, and 11 bases lay between the germline ends. CDR1 is SEHNR and CDR2 is FQNEAQ in the germline V gene (reference sequence).

This clonotype has a handful of counts. This sequence joins TRBV28 and TRBJ1-4; D possibly corresponds to TRBD1 (5 bases). The CDR3 has 15 residues. Between the trimmed V and J ends, which lost 4 bases and 0 bases, there was a span of 9 bases. In germline, CDR1 is MDHEN, CDR2 SYDVKM. CDR3 loop: CASSSTGATNEKLFF. Written as DNA, the CDR3 is TGTGCCAGCAGTTCCACAGGAGCAACTAATGAAAAACTGTTTTTT.

This clonotype was observed a handful of times. The rearrangement links TRBV6-5 to TRBJ2-1; D uncertain. This CDR3 comprises 16 residues. Trimming took off 3 bases at V and 4 bases at J, with 16 bases between the two ends. Germline CDR1 is MNHEY and CDR2 is SVGAGI. DNA of the CDR3: TGTGCCAGCAGTTATGACACCACTCCGGTATACAATGAGCAGTTCTTC. As protein: CASSYDTTPVYNEQFF.

V usage is TRBV20-1 and J usage is TRBJ1-6; no firm D call. There are 14 residues in the CDR3. Germline CDR1 DFQATT, CDR2 SNEGSKA (reference sequence). V was cut by 1 base and J by 6 bases, with 10 bases left in between. CDR3 loop: CSARGEEFNSPLHF. The CDR3 DNA reads as TGCAGTGCTAGAGGGGAAGAATTTAATTCACCCCTCCACTTT.

The gene calls are TRBV5-1 and TRBJ2-2; 12 nucleotides line up with TRBD2. The trim removed 2 bases at V and 4 bases at J, leaving 12 bases unmatched. Per germline, CDR1 SGHRS and CDR2 YFSETQ. The CDR3 runs 19 residues. This chain's CDR3 is CASSFPRPSGGASTGELFF. In DNA form, the CDR3 reads TGCGCCAGCAGCTTTCCTCGCCCTAGCGGGGGGGCTTCCACCGGGGAGCTGTTTTTT.

This clonotype was recorded at least ten times. The V call is TRBV20-1, the J call TRBJ2-7, with TRBD1 as a possible D gene (6 bases). Per the germline V gene, CDR1 is DFQATT and CDR2 is SNEGSKA (reference sequence). V was clipped by 0 bases and J by 4 bases, with 13 bases between them. The CDR3 contains 14 residues. The CDR3 sequence: CSARDTRDIYEQYF. In DNA, the CDR3 is TGCAGTGCTAGAGACACCCGGGACATTTACGAGCAGTACTTC.

This clonotype was counted ten times or more. In DNA form, the CDR3 reads TGCAGCGTTCTGAAGGGTCCCAATGAGCAGTTCTTC. It specifies CSVLKGPNEQFF. This sequence joins TRBV29-1 and TRBJ2-1; D unresolved. CDR3 length: 12 residues. Germline V lookup: CDR1 SQVTM, CDR2 ANQGSEA. Deletions cut 5 bases from V and 6 bases from J, with 11 bases between.

The table lists this clonotype with a few counts. The chain is built from TRBV29-1 and TRBJ2-1; possibly TRBD2 for D (6 bases). Germline V lookup: CDR1 SQVTM, CDR2 ANQGSEA. The V end lost 4 bases, the J end lost 3 bases, and 19 bases lay between the germline ends. This CDR3 has 16 residues. CDR3 loop: CSVVNSGVTLYNEQFF. CDR3 sequence (DNA): TGCAGCGTTGTTAATTCGGGAGTAACCCTCTACAATGAGCAGTTCTTC.

CDR3 in amino acids: CASSLAQGGSYEQYF. The CDR3 coding sequence is TGTGCCAGCAGCTTAGCGCAGGGTGGGTCCTACGAGCAGTACTTC. This chain uses TRBV7-2 with TRBJ2-7; D is perhaps TRBD1 (5 bases). The ends were cut back, 0 bases at V and 1 base at J, with 10 bases in the middle. This CDR3 contains 15 residues. Per the germline V gene, CDR1 is SGHTA and CDR2 is FQGNSA.

This clonotype was recorded at least ten times. This rearrangement joins TRBV25-1 to TRBJ2-2, with 9 bases that match TRBD1. The germline V gene encodes CDR1 MGHDK and CDR2 SYGVNS. The CDR3 runs 15 residues. The ends lost 6 bases at V and 4 bases at J; junction bases unmatched: 6. In DNA form, the CDR3 reads TGTGCCAGCAGAACAGGGGGCCAGTCCACCGGGGAGCTGTTTTTT. Its protein is CASRTGGQSTGELFF. The full variable domain, completed using reference TRBV25-1 and TRBJ2-2, is EADIYQTPRYLVIGTGKKITLECSQTMGHDKMYWYQQDPGMELHLIHYSYGVNSTEKGDLSSESTVSRIRTEHFPLTLESARPSHTSQYLCASRTGGQSTGELFFGEGSRLTVL.

This clonotype was found a few times. V usage is TRBV4-1 and J usage is TRBJ2-7; 11 bases map to TRBD2. Germline CDR1 is MGHRA and CDR2 is YSYEKL. This CDR3 spans 15 amino acids. The V segment lost 1 base and the J segment 3 bases; nucleotides outside the gene matches: 2. CDR3 sequence (DNA): TGCGCCAGCAGCCAAGGACTAGCGGGAATCTACGAGCAGTACTTC. It specifies CASSQGLAGIYEQYF.